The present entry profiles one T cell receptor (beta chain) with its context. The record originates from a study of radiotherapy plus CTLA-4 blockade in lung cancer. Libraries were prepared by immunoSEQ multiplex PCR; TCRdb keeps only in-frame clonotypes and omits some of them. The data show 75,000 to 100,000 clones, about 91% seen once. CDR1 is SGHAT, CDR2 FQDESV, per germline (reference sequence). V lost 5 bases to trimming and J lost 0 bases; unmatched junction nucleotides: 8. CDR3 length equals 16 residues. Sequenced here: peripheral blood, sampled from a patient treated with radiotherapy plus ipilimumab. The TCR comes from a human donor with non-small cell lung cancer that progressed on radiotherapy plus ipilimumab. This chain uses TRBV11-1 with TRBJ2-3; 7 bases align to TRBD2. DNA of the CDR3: TGTGCCAGCAGCAGCGGGACTACCACTAGCACAGATACGCAGTATTTT. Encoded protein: CASSSGTTTSTDTQYF.